This T cell receptor beta chain was observed in a study of T cells in Graves' hyperthyroidism and ophthalmopathy. Across the whole study: Before any treatment, at initial diagnosis, peripheral blood was collected. Study-level results: Model-based prediction identified ophthalmopathy a median approximately 6.2 months prior to its onset.

Using RNA transcripts as the source, TCR beta CDR3 regions were amplified. HTBI primers were used for first-round RT-PCR of the TCR CDR3. TCRdb independently ran MiXCR on the multiplex PCR reads; one entry per CDR3 protein. The sample includes about 290,000 distinct CDR3 sequences, approximately 15% seen only once; the top ten take over 50%. Deletions cut 4 bases from V and 10 bases from J, with 15 bases between. Germline CDR1 SGHRS, CDR2 YFSETQ. This CDR3 is built from 14 residues. About this clonotype itself: What it binds is not known.

Individuals with ophthalmopathy presented a Clinical Activity Score of at least 3, a NOSPECS grade of at least 4 and a duration under 3 months. V and J are TRBV5-1 and TRBJ1-6; TRBD1 might be the D (5 bases). The sample comprised blood. The clonotype comes from a woman aged 55-70 years with Graves' ophthalmopathy. CDR3 amino acids: CASSAGIQGSPLHF. The DNA for the CDR3 is TGCGCCAGCAGCGCAGGGATCCAGGGCTCACCCCTCCACTTT.